The T cell receptor (beta chain) described here comes from a study of T cell changes during pregnancy in multiple sclerosis. Sequenced by immunoSEQ multiplex PCR; TCRdb stores in-frame clones only, minus some. This sample has about 11,000 clones; roughly 90% occur once, and the top ten carry roughly 4.6%. Germline CDR1 reads SGHAT; CDR2 reads FQDESV (reference sequence). This CDR3 has 12 amino acids. Between the trimmed V and J ends, which lost 2 bases and 5 bases, there was a span of 7 bases. V and J are TRBV11-1 and TRBJ2-7; D is undetermined. The TCR originated in a female donor in good health, enrolled as a control in a pregnancy study. Here the sequenced sample was CD8+ T cells from peripheral blood mononuclear cells, taken in the first trimester of pregnancy. The CDR3 coding sequence is TGTGCCAGCAGCTTAAGCACCCACGAGCAGTACTTC. This translates into CASSLSTHEQYF.